What follows are 28 T cell receptor beta chains derived from one specimen sequenced in a study of shared clonotypes between healthy human individuals. TCRdb's table, derived via immunoSEQ multiplex PCR, lists solely in-frame clones and lacks some. This sample yields around 1.5 million clones, of which approximately 98% are seen a single time; roughly 0.42% belongs to the top ten. The source material was naive CD4+ T cells sorted from blood. Subset described: CD45RA+ positively selected. These receptors were taken from a man aged 25-40 years in good health.

The chain joins TRBV11-2 to TRBJ2-5, with unresolved D. CDR1 and CDR2 from the germline V gene are SGHAT and FQNNGV. The CDR3 extends over 14 amino acids. The ends were cut back, 1 base at V and 1 base at J, with 7 bases in the middle. The CDR3 DNA follows: TGTGCCAGCAGCTTAGCGACGTTCCAAGAGACCCAGTACTTC. Its translation: CASSLATFQETQYF.

This clone was observed once. The gene calls are TRBV14 and TRBJ1-2; D is unclear. Trimming cost V 1 base and J 8 bases, with 26 bases left between them. CDR3 length equals 18 residues. Looked up from germline, CDR1 is SGHDN and CDR2 is FVKESK. CDR3 region: CASSQGRHSDNPIGGYTF. The CDR3 DNA reads as TGTGCCAGCAGCCAAGGGCGACATTCAGACAACCCCATCGGGGGCTACACCTTC.

The genes are TRBV15 and TRBJ2-7; the D is unclear. The V gene lost 0 bases and the J gene lost 0 bases, with 12 bases spanning the gap. CDR3 length: 16 amino acids. Germline values: CDR1 LNHNV, CDR2 YYDKDF (reference sequence). CDR3 protein: CATSRDRQPSSYEQYF. As DNA, the CDR3 is TGTGCCACCAGCAGAGATCGGCAGCCGAGCTCCTACGAGCAGTACTTC.

The chain is built from TRBV6-6 and TRBJ1-3, with unresolved D. V gave up 2 bases and J gave up 0 bases, with 5 bases separating them. Per germline, CDR1 MNHNY and CDR2 SVGAGI (reference sequence). This CDR3 spans 14 amino acids. CDR3 in DNA: TGTGCCAGCAGTTACAGAACCTCTGGAAACACCATATATTTT. Amino acid sequence: CASSYRTSGNTIYF.

To note about this clone: Additional DNA sequences in this sample encode the identical CDR3. CDR3 sequence reads: CASSALPSYEQYF. In DNA, the CDR3 is TGTGCCAGCAGCGCCCTCCCTAGCTACGAGCAGTACTTC. The chain combines TRBV2 with TRBJ2-7; no reliable D call. The CDR3 totals 13 residues. Germline CDR1 reads SNHLY; CDR2 reads FYNNEI. Trimming removed 6 bases from V and 3 bases from J, with 12 bases in between.

This chain links TRBV28 with TRBJ1-2, with D tentatively TRBD1 (6 bases). The CDR3 contains 13 residues. The ends were cut back, 6 bases at V and 7 bases at J, with 15 bases in the middle. CDR1 and CDR2 from the germline V gene are MDHEN and SYDVKM. The CDR3 nucleotides read TGTGCCAGCAGCCCCCCAGGGGTTGGTGGCTACACCTTC. Amino acid sequence: CASSPPGVGGYTF.

The chain employs TRBV5-8 and TRBJ2-7, with D unclear. Trimming pared 2 bases from V and 6 bases from J, leaving 6 bases between. The CDR3 has 11 amino acids. Germline V lookup: CDR1 SGHTS, CDR2 YDEGEE. The CDR3, as DNA: TGTGCCAGCAGCTTTTCCGGCGAGCAGTACTTC. Amino acids: CASSFSGEQYF.

CDR3 in DNA: TGCGCCAGCAGCTTCGGAGGCGATGGCTACACCTTC. Translation: CASSFGGDGYTF. This sequence joins TRBV5-1 and TRBJ1-2; D not certain. This CDR3 is built from 12 residues. V shed 2 bases and J shed 6 bases, with 8 bases lying between them. Looked up from germline, CDR1 is SGHRS and CDR2 is YFSETQ.

Turning to this clone: At the DNA level, this CDR3 is encoded by other sequences in the same sample as well. The chain combines TRBV2 with TRBJ2-7; D gene uncertain. CDR3 length equals 12 residues. V dropped 3 bases and J dropped 3 bases, with 6 bases sitting between them. Germline V gene data show CDR1 as SNHLY and CDR2 as FYNNEI. CDR3 coding DNA: TGTGCCAGCAGTGAGTATCGCTACGAGCAGTACTTC. Protein sequence: CASSEYRYEQYF.

The rearrangement joins TRBV4-1 to TRBJ1-1; the D is unclear. This CDR3 has 16 amino acids. The V gene lost 0 bases and the J gene lost 1 base, with 12 bases spanning the gap. Germline assignment: CDR1 MGHRA and CDR2 YSYEKL. The CDR3 DNA follows: TGCGCCAGCAGCCAAGAGATGGCGGGCCCGAACACTGAAGCTTTCTTT. As protein: CASSQEMAGPNTEAFF.

The chain joins TRBV9 to TRBJ2-5; D remains ambiguous. The ends were cut back, 4 bases at V and 5 bases at J, with 18 bases in the middle. This CDR3 spans 15 amino acids. CDR1 is SGDLS, CDR2 YYNGEE, per germline. The CDR3 DNA reads as TGTGCCAGCAGCTCCCGGTGGGTCCGGTGGGAGACCCAGTACTTC. Translated, it gives CASSSRWVRWETQYF.

The chain employs TRBV9 and TRBJ1-5, with D tentatively TRBD1 (6 bases). The germline V and J ends were trimmed by 0 bases and 5 bases, with 12 bases remaining between them. Per the germline V gene, CDR1 is SGDLS and CDR2 is YYNGEE. CDR3 length: 15 residues. The CDR3 loop is CASSVAGRGDQPQHF. The CDR3 bases are TGTGCCAGCAGCGTAGCGGGCAGGGGCGATCAGCCCCAGCATTTT.

V gene TRBV4-1 combines with J gene TRBJ2-2; TRBD1 agrees at 8 bases. The J segment lost 7 bases and the V segment lost 1 base, leaving 2 bases of the junction unmatched. The CDR3 length is 14 residues. The germline V gene has CDR1 MGHRA and CDR2 YSYEKL. The CDR3 DNA reads as TGCGCCAGCAGCCAAGGCAGGGGGCGCGGGGAGCTGTTTTTT. This encodes CASSQGRGRGELFF.

V usage is TRBV10-3 and J usage is TRBJ2-2; TRBD2 agrees at 9 bases. V shed 3 bases, J shed 5 bases, and the junction held 4 bases outside the gene matches. The CDR3 totals 15 residues. The V gene's germline CDR1 is ENHRY and CDR2 SYGVKD. This CDR3 is CAISDSGRETGELFF. Here the CDR3 DNA reads TGTGCCATCAGTGATAGCGGGAGAGAAACCGGGGAGCTGTTTTTT.

The chain uses TRBV6-1 and TRBJ2-7; the D call may be TRBD1 or TRBD2 (5 bases each). V lost 7 bases to trimming and J lost 1 base, with 8 bases between them. CDR3 length: 12 residues. Germline values: CDR1 MNHNS, CDR2 SASEGT. The CDR3 protein is CASKEGSYEQYF. In DNA form, the CDR3 reads TGTGCCAGCAAAGAGGGGTCCTACGAGCAGTACTTC.

The chain joins TRBV2 to TRBJ2-7; 9 bases align to TRBD2. Germline V gene sequence: CDR1 SNHLY, CDR2 FYNNEI. The CDR3 spans 16 residues. After removal of 10 bases from V and 2 bases from J, the junction contained 15 bases not matched to a gene. The CDR3 DNA follows: TGTGCCACGCGGAGCGGCGGGAGGGTCGGGGCCTACGAGCAGTACTTC. Translation: CATRSGGRVGAYEQYF.

V gene TRBV9 combines with J gene TRBJ2-3; D perhaps matches TRBD2 (6 bases). This CDR3 region has 19 residues. Between the trimmed V and J ends, which lost 0 bases and 4 bases, there was a span of 24 bases. Germline CDR1 SGDLS, CDR2 YYNGEE. Here the CDR3 DNA reads TGTGCCAGCAGCGTAGGTCATGCGGAGGGCCGTTTTCTACCAGATACGCAGTATTTT. Translated: CASSVGHAEGRFLPDTQYF.

The chain joins TRBV6-5 to TRBJ2-2; TRBD1 agrees at 7 bases. V lost 10 bases and J lost 6; bases outside the gene matches: 5. The germline V gene encodes CDR1 MNHEY and CDR2 SVGAGI. This CDR3 has 12 amino acids. As DNA, the CDR3 is TGTGCCACTAAACAGGGGCCCGGGGAGCTGTTTTTT. It yields the protein CATKQGPGELFF.

The chain combines TRBV6-5 with TRBJ2-5; D possibly matches TRBD1 or TRBD2 (7 bases each). CDR3 length: 14 residues. Looked up from germline, CDR1 is MNHEY and CDR2 is SVGAGI. V dropped 6 bases and J dropped 4 bases, with 15 bases sitting between them. The CDR3 sequence: CASSQGGRGETQYF. The CDR3 nucleotides read TGTGCCAGCAGCCAGGGGGGGAGAGGAGAGACCCAGTACTTC.

This chain joins TRBV5-4 and TRBJ2-1, with D maybe TRBD2 (5 bases). V was cut by 1 base and J by 7 bases, with 9 bases left in between. Germline V gene data show CDR1 as SGHNT and CDR2 as YYREEE (reference sequence). The CDR3 loop spans 13 amino acids. The CDR3 protein is CASSLSGLNEQFF. The CDR3 bases are TGTGCCAGCAGCTTGTCGGGGTTAAATGAGCAGTTCTTC.

The chain links TRBV5-1 to TRBJ1-1; 7 bases are a match to TRBD1. CDR1 and CDR2 (germline): SGHRS, YFSETQ. The CDR3 covers 15 residues. J lost 5 bases, V lost 0 bases, and 7 bases had no gene match. The DNA for the CDR3 is TGCGCCAGCAGCTTGGAGGGCAGGGGGTATACTGAAGCTTTCTTT. It encodes CASSLEGRGYTEAFF. The variable domain in full, with the rest retrieved from reference TRBV5-1 and TRBJ1-1, is KAGVTQTPRYLIKTRGQQVTLSCSPISGHRSVSWYQQTPGQGLQFLFEYFSETQRNKGNFPGRFSGRQFSNSRSEMNVSTLELGDSALYLCASSLEGRGYTEAFFGQGTRLTVV.

This sequence joins TRBV14 and TRBJ2-7; a possible D gene is TRBD1 (5 bases). The CDR3 length is 14 residues. Germline lookup yields CDR1 SGHDN and CDR2 FVKESK. V shed 2 bases and J shed 5 bases, with 13 bases lying between them. This CDR3 is CASSQFQGSNEQYF. For the CDR3, the DNA is TGTGCCAGCAGCCAATTTCAGGGTTCCAACGAGCAGTACTTC.

The chain recombines TRBV28 with TRBJ2-5; 9 nucleotides match TRBD1. The trim removed 3 bases at V and 4 bases at J, leaving 6 bases unmatched. The CDR3 is 15 amino acids. The germline V gene encodes CDR1 MDHEN and CDR2 SYDVKM. CDR3 sequence: CASSFGDREVETQYF. The CDR3 nucleotides are TGTGCCAGCAGTTTCGGGGACAGGGAAGTAGAGACCCAGTACTTC.

The chain combines TRBV29-1 with TRBJ2-7; maybe TRBD1 (7 bases). CDR1 is SQVTM, CDR2 ANQGSEA, per germline. The V and J ends lost 3 bases and 5 bases respectively, with 14 bases between them. The CDR3 has 13 amino acids. The CDR3 region is CSVDQGGTDEQYF. The CDR3 region has the DNA TGCAGCGTTGATCAAGGGGGGACAGACGAGCAGTACTTC.

CDR3 region: CASSTTTFNTEAFF. The CDR3 nucleotides read TGTGCCAGCAGTACCACAACATTTAACACTGAAGCTTTCTTT. The rearrangement joins TRBV2 to TRBJ1-1; D ambiguous. There are 14 residues in the CDR3. CDR1 and CDR2 from the germline V gene are SNHLY and FYNNEI. V was shortened by 5 bases and J by 2 bases, with 12 bases between the two germline ends.

V usage is TRBV5-6 and J usage is TRBJ1-1; D is undetermined. This CDR3 is 13 amino acids long. Trimming stripped 0 bases from V and 4 bases from J, with 7 bases between. Germline assignment: CDR1 SGHDT and CDR2 YYEEEE. DNA for the CDR3: TGTGCCAGCAGCTTGGGCTGGCCCACTGAAGCTTTCTTT. It is translated as CASSLGWPTEAFF. Complete variable domain (other parts from reference TRBV5-6 and TRBJ1-1): DAGVTQSPTHLIKTRGQQVTLRCSPKSGHDTVSWYQQALGQGPQFIFQYYEEEERQRGNFPDRFSGHQFPNYSSELNVNALLLGDSALYLCASSLGWPTEAFFGQGTRLTVV.

This clone has a single count. The chain carries TRBV7-2 and TRBJ2-1; D is unresolved. This CDR3 has 15 amino acids. V was clipped by 5 bases and J by 0 bases, with 11 bases between them. Looked up from germline, CDR1 is SGHTA and CDR2 is FQGNSA. The CDR3 spells CASSTVTSSYNEQFF. The CDR3 DNA follows: TGTGCCAGCAGCACCGTCACGAGCTCCTACAATGAGCAGTTCTTC.

The chain combines TRBV9 with TRBJ2-5, with D unclear. CDR1 is SGDLS and CDR2 is YYNGEE in the germline V gene. The CDR3 runs to 14 residues. The V end lost 6 bases, the J end lost 5 bases, and 17 bases lay between the germline ends. The CDR3 sequence: CASTDPRFPETQYF. The CDR3, as DNA: TGTGCCAGCACCGACCCTCGATTCCCGGAGACCCAGTACTTC.